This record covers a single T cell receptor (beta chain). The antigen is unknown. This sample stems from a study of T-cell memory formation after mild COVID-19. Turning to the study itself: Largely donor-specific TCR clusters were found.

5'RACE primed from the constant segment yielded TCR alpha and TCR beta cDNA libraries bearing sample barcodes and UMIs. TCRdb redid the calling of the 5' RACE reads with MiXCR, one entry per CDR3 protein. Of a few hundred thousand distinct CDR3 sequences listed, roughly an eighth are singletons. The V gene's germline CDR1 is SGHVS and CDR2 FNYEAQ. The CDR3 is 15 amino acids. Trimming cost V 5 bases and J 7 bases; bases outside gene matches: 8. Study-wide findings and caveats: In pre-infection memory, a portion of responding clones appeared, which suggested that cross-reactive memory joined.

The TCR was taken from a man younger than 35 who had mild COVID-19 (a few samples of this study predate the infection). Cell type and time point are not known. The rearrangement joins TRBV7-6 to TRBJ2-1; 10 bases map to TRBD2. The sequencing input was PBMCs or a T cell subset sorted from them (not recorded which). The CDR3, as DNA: TGTGCCAGCAGCGCGTCTAGCGGGGGTATGAATGAGCAGTTCTTC. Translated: CASSASSGGMNEQFF.